This T cell receptor (beta chain) was sequenced in a study of cytomegalovirus exposure and HLA in healthy donors (dated by TCRdb to about 2017). About the study as a whole: The 666 repertoires of the first cohort and the roughly 120 validation repertoires were produced on the same platform, according to a later analysis. A separate validation cohort of roughly 110 different subjects was used in addition to the roughly 670-subject first cohort. To predict cytomegalovirus infection status, the study combined high-throughput TCR immunosequencing, statistical association of individual TCRs with disease status, and machine learning. The aim of the study was to test whether cataloging public T cell receptors could identify signatures of past pathogen exposure.

Worth noting for this clone: Its antigen has not been determined. No base qualities exist here, and no much larger clone lies one base off it.

The CDR3 holds 13 amino acids from the cysteine to the phenylalanine. Only the CDR3 region is kept as DNA, spanning 39 bases read in frame from base 1. From the germline V gene, CDR1 is MNHEY and CDR2 is SVGAGI. Cut back by 7 bases and 3 bases, the V and J ends lie 11 bases apart. The library was generated by the immunoSEQ multiplex PCR assay. From the authors' description of their analysis: A statistical classification framework was built to diagnose cytomegalovirus status from the catalog of TCR beta chain sequences. Held by TCRdb, this immuneACCESS table contains in-frame sequences only and omits some clones. Under half of the omission traces to an unresolved V gene where checked; the cause of the rest is unknown. D and trimming come from the DNA, and the V and J calls and clone size come from that table. The sample profile shows more than 200,000 clones; roughly 84% of them were found once. The top ten constitute 12% of the sample.

Separate from the approximately 670-subject first cohort, the validation cohort of roughly 120 subjects was the group to which the donors belonged. The paper as a whole reports these results and caveats: Cytomegalovirus status was reported to be diagnosed by the classifier with high specificity and sensitivity in both the original and validation cohorts. Across donors, most TCR sequences were observed very rarely, whereas some public TCRs were present in many individuals. A later analysis lacked HLA typing for the validation cohort, so it scored co-occurrence in that cohort across all 110 or so repertoires. The study listed 164 TCR beta chains as associated with cytomegalovirus. Of the cluster scores, around 95% were above 0 in a later analysis, which found that TCRs clustered in the first cohort also tended to co-occur in the 120 validation repertoires. The authors suggested that the approach could potentially be extended to other disease states and immunological phenotypes. Three of the identified cytomegalovirus-associated TCR beta chains were confirmed in vitro to be specific for cytomegalovirus antigens.

The sequencing input was PBMCs. The clonotype comes from a man aged 18 to 30 in good health and CMV-seropositive. The sequence links TRBV6-5 to TRBJ2-3; no D gene can be assigned with confidence. For the CDR3, the sequence is CASKERSTDTQYF. The DNA is as follows: TGTGCCAGCAAGGAGAGGTCGACAGATACGCAGTATTTT.